The next 19 T cell receptor beta chains were all read from a single sample in a study of PD-1 blockade in mismatch repair-deficient tumors (dated by TCRdb to 2016 to 2017). Library construction relied on the immunoSEQ multiplex PCR assay. What TCRdb holds here is the immuneACCESS table cut down to in-frame rearrangements. Part of the clones is not present; checked against another copy, under half of the missing clones reflect an unresolved V gene, and the others are unexplained. Across this sample there are around 110,000 clones, with more than 60% seen only once. The top ten constitute about 4.7% of the sample. The specimen comprised peripheral blood, sampled 60 weeks after starting pembrolizumab. Receptors originate from an adult with mismatch repair-deficient cancer.

The CDR3 DNA sequence: TGCGCCAGCAGCCTCGGGGCTGGCGAGGTCGCTTTCTTT. It is translated as CASSLGAGEVAFF. This chain links TRBV4-3 with TRBJ1-1; TRBD1 is a possible D gene (5 bases). Trimming pared 4 bases from V and 11 bases from J, leaving 17 bases between. The CDR3 has 13 amino acids. CDR1 and CDR2 from the germline V gene are LGHNA and YSLEER.

The V call is TRBV7-3, the J call TRBJ2-5, with no clear D. CDR3 length: 13 residues. V lost 5 bases, J lost 3 bases, and 10 bases lay in between. Per germline, CDR1 SGHTA and CDR2 FQGTGA. The CDR3 reads CASSPTREETQYF. Written as DNA, the CDR3 is TGTGCCAGCAGCCCCACAAGGGAAGAGACCCAGTACTTC.

This clone was picked up a small number of times. The chain links TRBV2 to TRBJ2-5; the D gene is possibly TRBD2 (6 bases). The CDR3 runs to 13 residues. V was pared by 7 bases and J by 2 bases, with 11 bases between. Per the germline V gene, CDR1 is SNHLY and CDR2 is FYNNEI. The CDR3 coding sequence is TGTGCCAGCAACGGGGCGGGGCAAGAGACCCAGTACTTC. Translation gives CASNGAGQETQYF.

The chain couples TRBV9 to TRBJ2-7, with a possible D match to TRBD2 (6 bases). The CDR3 length is 13 residues. CDR1 and CDR2 (germline): SGDLS, YYNGEE. The ends were cut back, 0 bases at V and 6 bases at J, with 10 bases in the middle. The CDR3 region is CASSVVMGGEQYF. CDR3 sequence (DNA): TGTGCCAGCAGCGTAGTAATGGGGGGCGAGCAGTACTTC.

This sequence joins TRBV21-1 and TRBJ2-5; TRBD2 is the table's D call, not checked against the DNA. TRBV21-1 constitutes a pseudogene. CDR3 length equals 16 residues. CDR3 in amino acids: CASSTLAGVGEETQYF. CDR3 sequence (DNA): TGTGCCAGCAGCACCCTAGCGGGAGTCGGTGAGGAGACCCAGTACTTC.

The chain uses TRBV27 and TRBJ2-6, with a weak D call TRBD1 (6 bases). The germline V gene encodes CDR1 MNHEY and CDR2 SMNVEV (reference sequence). The CDR3 consists of 14 residues. V lost 7 bases to trimming and J lost 2 bases, with 9 bases between them. The CDR3 DNA is TGTGCCAGCAAAACAGGGACTGGGGCCAACGTCCTGACTTTC. Its translation: CASKTGTGANVLTF.

The rearrangement links TRBV28 to TRBJ1-2; D ambiguous. Per germline, CDR1 MDHEN and CDR2 SYDVKM. The CDR3 runs 11 residues. V shed 3 bases and J shed 8 bases, with 7 bases lying between them. CDR3 loop: CASSFFEGYTF. In nucleotides, the CDR3 is TGTGCCAGCAGTTTTTTCGAGGGCTACACCTTC.

CDR3 region: CASGARVNTEAFF. The CDR3 DNA follows: TGTGCTAGTGGTGCCAGGGTGAACACTGAAGCTTTCTTT. V gene TRBV12-5 combines with J gene TRBJ1-1, with D possibly TRBD1 on 5 matching bases. V lost 5 bases and J 0 bases, leaving 7 bases between the germline ends. This CDR3 has 13 amino acids. Looked up from germline, CDR1 is LGHNT and CDR2 is FRNRAP.

V is TRBV30 and J is TRBJ1-2; the match to TRBD1 covers 7 bases. The CDR3 length is 15 residues. The V and J ends lost 2 bases and 2 bases, in that order; junction bases with no gene match: 8. Looked up from germline, CDR1 is GTSNPN and CDR2 is SVGIG (reference sequence). CDR3 nucleotide sequence: TGTGCCTGGAGTCCTTTTCCGACAGGGAACTATGGCTACACCTTC. Amino acid sequence: CAWSPFPTGNYGYTF.

The CDR3 DNA follows: TGTGCCATCAGTCCCCGGGACAGGGAAGATACGCAGTATTTT. Its translation is CAISPRDREDTQYF. The V call is TRBV10-3, the J call TRBJ2-3; 9 positions agree with TRBD1. There are 14 residues in the CDR3. Trimming at V came to 5 bases and at J to 5 bases, leaving 5 bases not matched to a gene. Germline V lookup: CDR1 ENHRY, CDR2 SYGVKD.

This clone occurred a few times. The chain links TRBV7-2 to TRBJ1-2; D is perhaps TRBD1 (5 bases). The length of the CDR3 is 15 residues. The V and J ends lost 2 bases and 3 bases respectively, with 13 bases between them. Germline CDR1 is SGHTA and CDR2 is FQGNSA. The CDR3 protein is CASSLFVGGDYGYTF. The CDR3 nucleotides read TGTGCCAGCAGCTTATTTGTGGGGGGGGACTATGGCTACACCTTC.

This sequence joins TRBV5-1 and TRBJ2-2; D is possibly TRBD2 (5 bases). The CDR3 length is 13 residues. Trimming removed 3 bases from V and 6 bases from J, with 9 bases in between. The germline V gene encodes CDR1 SGHRS and CDR2 YFSETQ. Written as DNA, the CDR3 is TGCGCCAGCAGCTCCCTCGGGGCCGGGGAGCTGTTTTTT. Translated: CASSSLGAGELFF.

The chain employs TRBV15 and TRBJ2-1, with 7 nucleotides matching TRBD2. V lost 5 bases to trimming and J lost 1 base; unmatched junction nucleotides: 14. Germline V gives CDR1 LNHNV, CDR2 YYDKDF (reference sequence). CDR3 length equals 18 residues. The CDR3 loop reads CATSGGRASGRSYNEQFF. The CDR3 region has the DNA TGTGCCACCAGCGGGGGTCGGGCTAGCGGAAGATCCTACAATGAGCAGTTCTTC.

This clone was counted a single time. The chain couples TRBV11-1 to TRBJ1-1; maybe TRBD1 (5 bases). CDR1 is SGHAT, CDR2 FQDESV, per germline (reference sequence). CDR3 length equals 16 residues. Trimming removed 1 base from V and 0 bases from J, with 12 bases in between. The chain's CDR3 is CASSLGSGYMNTEAFF. Here the CDR3 DNA reads TGTGCCAGCAGCTTAGGTTCAGGGTACATGAACACTGAAGCTTTCTTT.

V gene TRBV9 combines with J gene TRBJ1-2; possible D gene TRBD1, 5 bases. Trimming removed 4 bases at V and 0 bases at J, with 16 bases between. The CDR3 loop spans 16 amino acids. Looked up from germline, CDR1 is SGDLS and CDR2 is YYNGEE. The CDR3 DNA reads as TGTGCCAGCAGCCGCTACGGGGGGGACTCTAACTATGGCTACACCTTC. Residues: CASSRYGGDSNYGYTF.

The chain joins TRBV4-1 to TRBJ2-1; 8 nucleotides agree with TRBD2. CDR3 size: 16 residues. Germline V CDR1 and CDR2: MGHRA, YSYEKL. V shed 1 base and J 6 bases; nucleotides not matched to a gene: 8. This chain's CDR3 is CASSQALVAGSNEQFF. CDR3 nucleotides: TGCGCCAGCAGCCAAGCTCTGGTAGCGGGGAGCAATGAGCAGTTCTTC.

This chain connects TRBV7-9 to TRBJ2-1; perhaps TRBD1 as D (6 bases). Trimming stripped 1 base from V and 2 bases from J, with 9 bases between. This CDR3 has 15 residues. Per germline, CDR1 SEHNR and CDR2 FQNEAQ (reference sequence). CDR3 loop: CASSLVGAPYNEQFF. The CDR3 nucleotides read TGTGCCAGCAGCTTAGTGGGGGCACCCTACAATGAGCAGTTCTTC.

The chain joins TRBV2 to TRBJ1-4; no reliable D call. Between the trimmed V and J ends, which lost 7 bases and 7 bases, there was a span of 13 bases. The CDR3 has 13 amino acids. In germline, CDR1 is SNHLY, CDR2 FYNNEI. The CDR3 coding sequence is TGTGCCAGCATTAAGACCCGCGGTGAAAAACTGTTTTTT. Translated, it gives CASIKTRGEKLFF.

This chain links TRBV19 with TRBJ1-4; maybe TRBD1 (5 bases). The CDR3 covers 16 residues. Germline loops: CDR1 LNHDA, CDR2 SQIVND (reference sequence). With 6 bases removed from V and 3 bases from J, the gap between germline ends came to 17 bases. DNA for the CDR3: TGTGCCAGTAGAAATCGGGCCCAGGGAGCTAATGAAAAACTGTTTTTT. The encoded protein is CASRNRAQGANEKLFF.